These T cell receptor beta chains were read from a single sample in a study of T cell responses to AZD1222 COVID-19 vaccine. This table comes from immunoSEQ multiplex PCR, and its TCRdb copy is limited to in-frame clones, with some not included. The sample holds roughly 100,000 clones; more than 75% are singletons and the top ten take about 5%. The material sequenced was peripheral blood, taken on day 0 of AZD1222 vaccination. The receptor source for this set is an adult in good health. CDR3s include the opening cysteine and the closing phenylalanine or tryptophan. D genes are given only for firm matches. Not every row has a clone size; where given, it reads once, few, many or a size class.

CDR3nt: TGTGCCAGCAGTTATCCGGGGGGGTCGGAGACCCAGTACTTC
CDR3aa: CASSYPGGSETQYF
abundance: .
len: 14
v_gene: TRBV6-5
j_gene: TRBJ2-5
d_gene: TRBD2

CDR3nt: TGTGCCAGCAGCTTGGGGAGGGGGTACGGAAACACCATATATTTT
CDR3aa: CASSLGRGYGNTIYF
abundance: .
len: 15
v_gene: TRBV5-5
j_gene: TRBJ1-3
d_gene: .

CDR3nt: TGTGCCAGCGGCCGCCTCTCTGGAAACACCATATATTTT
CDR3aa: CASGRLSGNTIYF
abundance: .
len: 13
v_gene: TRBV12-3/TRBV12-4
j_gene: TRBJ1-3
d_gene: .

CDR3nt: TGCGCCAGCAGTCAGAGCGGACAGGCCAGGCCAGCCTACACCTTC
CDR3aa: CASSQSGQARPAYTF
abundance: once
len: 15
v_gene: TRBV4-3
j_gene: TRBJ1-2
d_gene: TRBD1

CDR3nt: TGTGCCAGCAGTTACTCGACGGTGGCTAACTATGGCTACACCTTC
CDR3aa: CASSYSTVANYGYTF
abundance: .
len: 15
v_gene: TRBV6-5
j_gene: TRBJ1-2
d_gene: .

CDR3nt: TGTGCCAGCAGCCAACCAGTTTCTGGGGCCAACGTCCTGACTTTC
CDR3aa: CASSQPVSGANVLTF
abundance: .
len: 15
v_gene: TRBV7-2
j_gene: TRBJ2-6
d_gene: .

CDR3nt: TGTGCCAGCAGTTTGATGGGAGGTGGCTACACCTTC
CDR3aa: CASSLMGGGYTF
abundance: .
len: 12
v_gene: TRBV12-3/TRBV12-4
j_gene: TRBJ1-2
d_gene: .

CDR3nt: TGTGCCAGCTCACCACTTGCGCGTGACACTGAAGCTTTCTTT
CDR3aa: CASSPLARDTEAFF
abundance: .
len: 14
v_gene: TRBV18
j_gene: TRBJ1-1
d_gene: .

CDR3nt: TGTGCCAGCAGCCCGGGTCCGAGAAACACCATATATTTT
CDR3aa: CASSPGPRNTIYF
abundance: .
len: 13
v_gene: TRBV12-3/TRBV12-4
j_gene: TRBJ1-3
d_gene: .

CDR3nt: TGTGCCAGTAGTAGTTTGGGCGGGGGGGCCATCGCAGATACGCAGTATTTT
CDR3aa: CASSSLGGGAIADTQYF
abundance: .
len: 17
v_gene: TRBV19
j_gene: TRBJ2-3
d_gene: TRBD2

CDR3nt: TGTGCCAGCAGTTTACTGGGGACTAGCGGGGGGGCCCTTCGAAATGAGCAGTTCTTC
CDR3aa: CASSLLGTSGGALRNEQFF
abundance: .
len: 19
v_gene: TRBV27
j_gene: TRBJ2-1
d_gene: TRBD2

CDR3nt: TGTGCCAGTAGTCGCCAACAGGGAAACACCATATATTTT
CDR3aa: CASSRQQGNTIYF
abundance: .
len: 13
v_gene: TRBV19
j_gene: TRBJ1-3
d_gene: .

CDR3nt: TGTGCCAGCAGCTTAGGCATGGGCTTCGAAGCTTTCTTT
CDR3aa: CASSLGMGFEAFF
abundance: once
len: 13
v_gene: TRBV7-9
j_gene: TRBJ1-1
d_gene: .

CDR3nt: TGTGCCAGCAGCGAACGGGGGGCAGTAGATACGCAGTATTTT
CDR3aa: CASSERGAVDTQYF
abundance: .
len: 14
v_gene: TRBV7-9
j_gene: TRBJ2-3
d_gene: .

CDR3nt: TGCAGTGCTAGTTGGCAGGGGGCGGGGGAGCAGTACTTC
CDR3aa: CSASWQGAGEQYF
abundance: .
len: 13
v_gene: TRBV20-1
j_gene: TRBJ2-7
d_gene: TRBD1

CDR3nt: TGTGCCAGCAGCGGGGGGACGGGACTCCCCCCGGATACGCAGTATTTT
CDR3aa: CASSGGTGLPPDTQYF
abundance: .
len: 16
v_gene: TRBV9
j_gene: TRBJ2-3
d_gene: .

CDR3nt: TGTGCCAGCAGTCGAGGATTTAGCTATGGCTACACCTTC
CDR3aa: CASSRGFSYGYTF
abundance: .
len: 13
v_gene: TRBV6-2/TRBV6-3
j_gene: TRBJ1-2
d_gene: .